This entry features one T cell receptor beta chain sequence. This sample is drawn from a study of blood T cell repertoires in COVID-19. V shed 7 bases, J shed 9 bases, and the junction held 14 bases outside the gene matches. The CDR3 consists of 15 residues. Germline V gene sequence: CDR1 MNHEY, CDR2 SVGEGT. Measured with immunoSEQ multiplex PCR; TCRdb has only the in-frame clones, and not every one. The sample gives about 210,000 clones, about 85% of which show up once; around 4.9% is in the top ten. The sequence was obtained from a woman of 80 years or more with acute or convalescent COVID-19. The V gene is TRBV6-2 or TRBV6-3, the J gene TRBJ2-5; 10 bases are shared with TRBD1. The sequenced sample was peripheral blood. The CDR3 sequence is CASTPGQGFFDPQYF. CDR3 nucleotide sequence: TGTGCCAGCACCCCGGGACAGGGGTTTTTCGATCCCCAGTACTTC.